This T cell receptor (beta chain) was obtained from a study of cytomegalovirus exposure and HLA in healthy donors. Findings and caveats of the study: In a later analysis, TCR association rates varied by HLA locus: DRB1 most, HLA-C fewest.

This clone was seen a handful of times. Its antigen is unidentified. Primers for the PCR totalled 60 Vbeta and 13 Jbeta. The data were produced by immunoSEQ multiplex PCR, yet TCRdb's version contains in-frame clones alone and is incomplete. This sample carries 110,000 to 150,000 clones, around 9.6% of them seen once, and the ten largest clones take 1.5% to 2%. CDR1 is MNHEY, CDR2 SVGAGI, per germline. V lost 6 bases and J lost 7, with 19 bases in between. CDR3 length: 15 amino acids. V is TRBV6-5 and J is TRBJ2-4; D might be TRBD2 (6 bases). Sample: PBMCs. The clonotype originates from a male donor in good health and CMV-seronegative. This chain's CDR3 is CASSLTGGYSNIQYF. CDR3 coding DNA: TGTGCCAGCAGCCTGACCGGGGGATATTCTAACATTCAGTACTTC.